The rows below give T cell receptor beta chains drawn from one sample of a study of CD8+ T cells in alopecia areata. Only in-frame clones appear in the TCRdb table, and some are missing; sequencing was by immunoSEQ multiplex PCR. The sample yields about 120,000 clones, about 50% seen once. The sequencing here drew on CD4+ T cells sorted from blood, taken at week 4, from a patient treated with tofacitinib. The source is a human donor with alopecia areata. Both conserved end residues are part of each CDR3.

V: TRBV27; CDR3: CASSAHGQGYGYTF
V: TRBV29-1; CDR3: CSVGGLANVLTF
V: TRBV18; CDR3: CASSRQGGPVGYGYTF
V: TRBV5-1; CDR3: CASSPDRPNTGELFF
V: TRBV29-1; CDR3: CSVEDRGRGKNIQYF
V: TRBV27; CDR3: CASSLIGTGGRYGYTF
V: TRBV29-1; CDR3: CSVKGRQGGVYEQYF
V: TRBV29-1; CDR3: CSDPLGQGHWEQFF
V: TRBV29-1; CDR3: CSVEEYSNQPQHF
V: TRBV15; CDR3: CATSRRTTQYF
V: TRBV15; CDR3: CATSRDRTAPHNEQFF
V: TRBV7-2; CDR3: CASTQGGTQNTEAFF
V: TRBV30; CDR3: CAWSDPFVNREIYGYTF
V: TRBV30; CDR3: CAFRTGRNLANTGELFF
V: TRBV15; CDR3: CATSRVTPGRETQYF
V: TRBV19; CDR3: CASSIGLDPARGANVLTF
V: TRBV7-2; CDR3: CASSFFNEQYF
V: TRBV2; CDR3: CASTPSRGNEQFF
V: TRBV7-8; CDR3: CASSPRRADSYEQYF
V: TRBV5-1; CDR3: CASSLGRVRATGELFF
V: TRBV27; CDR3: CASSLRTTNEKLFF
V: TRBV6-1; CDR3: CASTARDREYF
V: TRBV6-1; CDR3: CASSFNYEQYF
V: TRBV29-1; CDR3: CSGLAGGPGDTQYF
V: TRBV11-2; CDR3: CASSPSRQGPFF
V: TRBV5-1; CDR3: CASSGTGTLDYGYTF
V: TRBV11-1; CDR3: CASSFRPAEKLFF
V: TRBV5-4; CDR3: CASSTRQRRHTQYF